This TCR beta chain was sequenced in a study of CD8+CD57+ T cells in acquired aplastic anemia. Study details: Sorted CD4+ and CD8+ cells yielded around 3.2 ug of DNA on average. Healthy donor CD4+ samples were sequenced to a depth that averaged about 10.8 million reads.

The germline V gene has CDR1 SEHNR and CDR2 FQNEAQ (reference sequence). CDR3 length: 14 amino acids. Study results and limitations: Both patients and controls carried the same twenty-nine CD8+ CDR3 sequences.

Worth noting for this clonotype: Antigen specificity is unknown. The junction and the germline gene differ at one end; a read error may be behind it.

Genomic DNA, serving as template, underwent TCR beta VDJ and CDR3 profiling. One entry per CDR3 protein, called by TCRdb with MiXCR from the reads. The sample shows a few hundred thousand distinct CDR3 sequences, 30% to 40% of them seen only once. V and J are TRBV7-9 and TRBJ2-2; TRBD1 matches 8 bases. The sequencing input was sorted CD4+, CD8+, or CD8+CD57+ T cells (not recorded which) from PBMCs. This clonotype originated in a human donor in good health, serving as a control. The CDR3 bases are TGTGTCAGCAGCCCGACAGGGGTTACCGGGGAGCTGTTTTTT. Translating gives CVSSPTGVTGELFF.